The next 30 T cell receptor beta chains were all read from a single sample in a study of radiotherapy plus CTLA-4 blockade in lung cancer. The method was immunoSEQ multiplex PCR; TCRdb's version includes in-frame clones alone and lacks a portion of them. The sample consists of approximately 45,000 clones, over 55% of them appearing once. The sequencing used peripheral blood, collected from a patient treated with radiotherapy plus ipilimumab. The source of these receptors is a human donor with non-small cell lung cancer who had a partial response to radiotherapy plus ipilimumab.

V is TRBV12-5 and J is TRBJ2-3, with a tentative D call TRBD2 (6 bases). Trimming left V 4 bases short and J 4 bases short, with 12 bases between. The CDR3 loop spans 14 amino acids. Germline CDR1 is LGHNT and CDR2 is FRNRAP. CDR3 DNA sequence: TGTGCTAGTGGTTCTCGACTAGAAGCAGATACGCAGTATTTT. It codes for CASGSRLEADTQYF. The full variable domain, rest sourced from reference TRBV12-5 and TRBJ2-3, is DARVTQTPRHKVTEMGQEVTMRCQPILGHNTVFWYRQTMMQGLELLAYFRNRAPLDDSGMPKDRFSAEMPDATLATLKIQPSEPRDSAVYFCASGSRLEADTQYFGPGTRLTVL.

A few counts support this clone. The J gene is TRBJ1-3, the V gene TRBV19; D ambiguous. Germline CDR1 LNHDA, CDR2 SQIVND (reference sequence). This CDR3 comprises 15 residues. Trimming removed 4 bases from V and 0 bases from J, with 10 bases in between. In nucleotides, the CDR3 is TGTGCCAGTAGTACTACCGTAGTCTCTGGAAACACCATATATTTT. Translation gives CASSTTVVSGNTIYF.

The chain carries TRBV18 and TRBJ1-1; D is perhaps TRBD1 (5 bases). The CDR3 sequence is 14 residues long. V lost 8 bases, J lost 3 bases, and 16 bases lay in between. In germline, CDR1 is KGHSH, CDR2 LQKENI. The CDR3: CASTSRASDTEAFF. Written as DNA, the CDR3 is TGTGCCAGCACCAGCAGGGCATCGGACACTGAAGCTTTCTTT.

The chain employs TRBV6-6 and TRBJ1-5; 7 bases line up with TRBD1. The ends lost 4 bases at V and 1 base at J; junction bases unmatched: 4. CDR1 MNHNY and CDR2 SVGAGI come from the germline V gene (reference sequence). The CDR3 runs 15 residues. The CDR3 region is CASSSRQGSNQPQHF. CDR3 sequence (DNA): TGTGCCAGCAGTTCCCGACAGGGAAGCAATCAGCCCCAGCATTTT.

The chain joins TRBV7-9 to TRBJ1-2, with 9 nucleotides matching TRBD1. The length of the CDR3 is 14 residues. V trimming: 5 bases; J trimming: 6 bases; junction bases outside the gene matches: 7. The germline V gene has CDR1 SEHNR and CDR2 FQNEAQ (reference sequence). This chain's CDR3 is CASSPGQGQNGYTF. Written as DNA, the CDR3 is TGTGCCAGCAGCCCCGGACAGGGGCAGAATGGCTACACCTTC.

The V and J genes are TRBV6-1 and TRBJ1-2; weak D call: TRBD1 (5 bases). There are 15 residues in the CDR3. The germline CDR1 and CDR2 sequences are MNHNS and SASEGT. Trimming removed 2 bases from V and 3 bases from J, with 13 bases in between. The CDR3 loop reads CASSETGGPYYGYTF. The CDR3 region has the DNA TGTGCCAGCAGTGAAACGGGGGGACCGTACTATGGCTACACCTTC.

This clone has a single count. The rearrangement links TRBV6-1 to TRBJ2-7; 9 bases agree with TRBD1. The CDR3 consists of 13 residues. Germline CDR1 reads MNHNS; CDR2 reads SASEGT. J lost 3 bases, V lost 7 bases, and 4 bases had no gene match. Here the CDR3 DNA reads TGTGCCAGCACCCTGGGACAGGGCTACGAGCAGTACTTC. It specifies CASTLGQGYEQYF.

This chain connects TRBV5-1 to TRBJ1-1; D gene uncertain. The CDR3 runs to 13 residues. Per the germline V gene, CDR1 is SGHRS and CDR2 is YFSETQ. The ends were cut back, 2 bases at V and 1 base at J, with 6 bases in the middle. CDR3: CASSFEANTEAFF. Here the CDR3 DNA reads TGCGCCAGCAGCTTCGAGGCGAACACTGAAGCTTTCTTT.

The chain recombines TRBV6-6 with TRBJ2-3; 9 positions agree with TRBD1. The CDR3 spans 15 residues. With 6 bases clipped from V and 4 bases from J, the junction kept 8 bases outside the gene matches. Germline CDR1 and CDR2: MNHNY and SVGAGI (reference sequence). The CDR3 is CASSLDRGDSDTQYF. The DNA for the CDR3 is TGTGCCAGCAGCCTGGACAGGGGTGACTCAGATACGCAGTATTTT.

V is TRBV6-1 and J is TRBJ1-5, with D maybe TRBD1 (5 bases). Germline CDR1 and CDR2: MNHNS and SASEGT. This CDR3 has 15 residues. V lost 6 bases and J lost 2, with 14 bases in between. CDR3 DNA sequence: TGTGCCAGCAGGTCAACTCAGGGTCGCAATCAGCCCCAGCATTTT. It yields the protein CASRSTQGRNQPQHF.

V is TRBV5-4 and J is TRBJ2-3, with a tentative D call TRBD1 (6 bases). Trimming shortened V by 2 bases and J by 1 base, and 11 bases separated the two germline ends. The V gene's germline CDR1 is SGHNT and CDR2 YYREEE (reference sequence). The CDR3 loop spans 15 amino acids. CDR3 in amino acids: CASSFGGAGTDTQYF. CDR3 DNA: TGTGCCAGCAGCTTTGGGGGCGCAGGCACAGATACGCAGTATTTT.

This clone was detected only a few times. V is TRBV2 and J is TRBJ1-4; D is unclear. The CDR3 runs 11 residues. In germline, CDR1 is SNHLY, CDR2 FYNNEI. The V end was cut by 7 bases, the J end by 15 bases, with 15 bases between. DNA of the CDR3: TGTGCCAGCACCCGGGAATATCAGGTGTTTTTT. Translated: CASTREYQVFF. Full variable domain (remainder filled in from reference TRBV2 and TRBJ1-4): EPEVTQTPSHQVTQMGQEVILRCVPISNHLYFYWYRQILGQKVEFLVSFYNNEISEKSEIFDDQFSVERPDGSNFTLKIRSTKLEDSAMYFCASTREYQVFFGSGTQLSVL.

The rearrangement uses TRBV5-8 and TRBJ1-2, with unresolved D. V lost 0 bases and J 5 bases, leaving 5 bases between the germline ends. From germline, CDR1 is SGHTS and CDR2 YDEGEE. The CDR3 has 12 amino acids. The CDR3 spells CASSLVQYGYTF. The CDR3 bases are TGTGCCAGCAGCTTGGTCCAGTATGGCTACACCTTC.

The V gene is TRBV29-1, the J gene TRBJ2-4; TRBD1 might be the D (5 bases). This CDR3 has 14 amino acids. Germline-derived CDR1 and CDR2 are SQVTM and ANQGSEA. V was trimmed by 5 bases and J by 0 bases, leaving 11 bases between them. CDR3 DNA: TGCAGCGTTATCCCAGGGTTAGCCAAAAACATTCAGTACTTC. The encoded protein is CSVIPGLAKNIQYF. The full variable domain, with the rest looked up from reference TRBV29-1 and TRBJ2-4, is SAVISQKPSRDICQRGTSLTIQCQVDSQVTMMFWYRQQPGQSLTLIATANQGSEATYESGFVIDKFPISRPNLTFSTLTVSNMSPEDSSIYLCSVIPGLAKNIQYFGAGTRLSVL.

This clone has just one count. The genes are TRBV19 and TRBJ2-2; 9 nucleotides agree with TRBD2. Germline V lookup: CDR1 LNHDA, CDR2 SQIVND (reference sequence). The CDR3 is 16 residues long. With V trimmed by 4 bases and J by 5 bases, 8 bases remained unmatched. CDR3 sequence: CASSTRSGGETGELFF. DNA for the CDR3: TGTGCCAGTAGTACCCGTAGCGGGGGCGAAACCGGGGAGCTGTTTTTT.

As regards this clone: The same CDR3 is also encoded by other DNA sequences in this sample. The chain recombines TRBV11-2 with TRBJ2-7; D gene unclear. The ends were cut back, 6 bases at V and 1 base at J, with 4 bases in the middle. Per the germline V gene, CDR1 is SGHAT and CDR2 is FQNNGV. The CDR3 has 11 amino acids. The CDR3 coding sequence is TGTGCCAGCAGTCCTTCCTACGAGCAGTACTTC. It encodes CASSPSYEQYF.

V and J are TRBV2 and TRBJ2-3; 9 nucleotides align to TRBD2. After removal of 8 bases from V and 0 bases from J, the junction contained 3 bases not matched to a gene. Germline loops: CDR1 SNHLY, CDR2 FYNNEI. The CDR3 length is 14 residues. The DNA for the CDR3 is TGTGCCAGCGTCCTAGCGGGGAGCACAGATACGCAGTATTTT. Translated: CASVLAGSTDTQYF.

The genes are TRBV15 and TRBJ2-7, with D possibly matching TRBD1 (6 bases). Germline CDR1 LNHNV, CDR2 YYDKDF (reference sequence). The CDR3 extends over 13 amino acids. The V gene lost 0 bases and the J gene lost 5 bases, with 8 bases spanning the gap. The CDR3 region has the DNA TGTGCCACCAGCAGAGACAGGGGCAACGAGCAGTACTTC. This gives the protein CATSRDRGNEQYF.

This chain uses TRBV6-5 with TRBJ1-3; D is undetermined. This CDR3 is 15 amino acids long. Germline values: CDR1 MNHEY, CDR2 SVGAGI. The germline V and J ends were trimmed by 4 bases and 0 bases, with 10 bases remaining between them. The chain's CDR3 is CASSSGSSSGNTIYF. CDR3 nucleotide sequence: TGTGCCAGCAGTTCTGGCTCCAGCTCTGGAAACACCATATATTTT.

V is TRBV30 and J is TRBJ2-2; TRBD1 is a possible D gene (5 bases). CDR1 and CDR2 (germline): GTSNPN, SVGIG (reference sequence). The V gene lost 2 bases and the J gene lost 6 bases, with 16 bases spanning the gap. The CDR3 is made up of 15 amino acids. Written as DNA, the CDR3 is TGTGCCTGGAGTTCGAAGGGGTCTTATTCCGGGGAGCTGTTTTTT. Translated, it gives CAWSSKGSYSGELFF. The variable domain in full, with the rest retrieved from reference TRBV30 and TRBJ2-2, is SQTIHQWPATLVQPVGSPLSLECTVEGTSNPNLYWYRQAAGRGLQLLFYSVGIGQISSEVPQNLSASRPQDRQFILSSKKLLLSDSGFYLCAWSSKGSYSGELFFGEGSRLTVL.

This chain links TRBV2 with TRBJ1-1, with D unresolved. The V end lost 7 bases, the J end lost 6 bases, and 9 bases lay between the germline ends. The CDR3 extends over 11 amino acids. Germline CDR1 reads SNHLY; CDR2 reads FYNNEI. DNA of the CDR3: TGTGCCAGCAACGACTACTCTGAAGCTTTCTTT. It codes for CASNDYSEAFF.

CDR3 sequence reads: CASRQEDYGYTF. CDR3 nucleotides: TGTGCCAGCAGACAGGAAGACTATGGCTACACCTTC. V gene TRBV6-5 combines with J gene TRBJ1-2, with D possibly TRBD1 on 5 matching bases. Trimming took off 6 bases at V and 3 bases at J, with 8 bases between the two ends. The germline V gene has CDR1 MNHEY and CDR2 SVGAGI. The CDR3 is made up of 12 amino acids.

This chain uses TRBV12-2 with TRBJ2-7; the table's D call, TRBD2, has no DNA check behind it. TRBV12-2 is a known pseudogene. CDR3 size: 16 residues. The CDR3 sequence: CASRPLTTTNSYEQYF. In DNA form, the CDR3 reads TGTGCAAGTCGCCCGCTTACAACTACTAACTCCTACGAGCAGTACTTC.

This chain joins TRBV5-1 and TRBJ1-1; maybe TRBD1 (5 bases). V lost 3 bases to trimming and J lost 9 bases, with 15 bases between them. The CDR3 totals 13 residues. CDR1 SGHRS and CDR2 YFSETQ come from the germline V gene. The CDR3 loop reads CASSSWPGDKAFF. The CDR3 bases are TGCGCCAGCAGCTCCTGGCCGGGGGATAAAGCTTTCTTT. The full variable domain, rest sourced from reference TRBV5-1 and TRBJ1-1, is KAGVTQTPRYLIKTRGQQVTLSCSPISGHRSVSWYQQTPGQGLQFLFEYFSETQRNKGNFPGRFSGRQFSNSRSEMNVSTLELGDSALYLCASSSWPGDKAFFGQGTRLTVV.

The chain links TRBV27 to TRBJ2-2; D gene uncertain. The V end was cut by 6 bases, the J end by 0 bases, with 5 bases between. This CDR3 spans 13 amino acids. Germline V CDR1 and CDR2: MNHEY, SMNVEV (reference sequence). CDR3 bases: TGTGCCAGCAGGGCAGCGAACACCGGGGAGCTGTTTTTT. Residues: CASRAANTGELFF.

This clone was recorded a few times. The chain employs TRBV7-9 and TRBJ1-4; a possible D gene is TRBD1 (5 bases). The germline V gene encodes CDR1 SEHNR and CDR2 FQNEAQ (reference sequence). Trimming removed 1 base from V and 4 bases from J, with 10 bases in between. The CDR3 runs to 15 residues. The CDR3 DNA follows: TGTGCCAGCAGCTTAGAGGGGTGGGGTAATGAAAAACTGTTTTTT. Its translation is CASSLEGWGNEKLFF.

In its sample, this clone was seen once. The chain has TRBV5-6 and TRBJ2-1, with TRBD2 matching 13 bases. CDR1 and CDR2 from the germline V gene are SGHDT and YYEEEE. This CDR3 has 17 residues. V dropped 0 bases and J dropped 5; count of bases not matched to a gene: 5. For the CDR3, the DNA is TGTGCCAGCAGCTTGGTTCAAACTAGCGGGAGGGACAATGAGCAGTTCTTC. This encodes CASSLVQTSGRDNEQFF.

The J gene is TRBJ1-2, the V gene TRBV19; the match to TRBD1 covers 8 bases. The germline V gene has CDR1 LNHDA and CDR2 SQIVND (reference sequence). This CDR3 spans 15 amino acids. With V trimmed by 4 bases and J by 8 bases, 12 bases remained unmatched. CDR3 sequence reads: CASSTTLGQGGGYTF. The CDR3 DNA follows: TGTGCCAGTAGTACCACTCTTGGACAGGGTGGAGGCTACACCTTC.

V and J are TRBV4-2 and TRBJ2-5, with D tentatively TRBD1 (5 bases). The germline V gene has CDR1 LGHNA and CDR2 YNFKEQ. Trimming cost V 0 bases and J 2 bases, with 13 bases left between them. The CDR3 is made up of 16 amino acids. This CDR3 reads CASSQESRRGQETQYF. The CDR3 nucleotides read TGTGCCAGCAGCCAAGAATCGAGAAGGGGACAAGAGACCCAGTACTTC.

This clone showed up just a few times. V usage is TRBV9 and J usage is TRBJ2-2, with a tentative D call TRBD2 (6 bases). This CDR3 has 14 amino acids. Germline V lookup: CDR1 SGDLS, CDR2 YYNGEE. Trimming took 0 bases from V and 6 from J, leaving 9 bases between them. The CDR3 DNA is TGTGCCAGCAGCGTAGCGGGGGAATCCGGGGAGCTGTTTTTT. It specifies CASSVAGESGELFF.